This entry describes one T cell receptor (beta chain). The CDR3 is 15 amino acids. The V segment lost 2 bases and the J segment 3 bases; nucleotides outside the gene matches: 4. Germline CDR1 SNHLY, CDR2 FYNNEI. The entry originates in a study of siplizumab effects on memory and regulatory T cells. Clones were read by immunoSEQ multiplex PCR, and TCRdb kept only the in-frame ones, dropping some. The sample consists of 100,000 or so clones, approximately 94% of them appearing once. The source material was CD4+ T cells sorted from blood. This TCR came from a human donor in good health. This chain joins TRBV2 and TRBJ2-7; 10 bases are a match to TRBD1. In DNA form, the CDR3 reads TGTGCCAGCAGTGAATTTCGGACAGGGGGCTACGAGCAGTACTTC. Protein: CASSEFRTGGYEQYF. The complete variable domain, with remaining parts taken from reference TRBV2 and TRBJ2-7, reads EPEVTQTPSHQVTQMGQEVILRCVPISNHLYFYWYRQILGQKVEFLVSFYNNEISEKSEIFDDQFSVERPDGSNFTLKIRSTKLEDSAMYFCASSEFRTGGYEQYFGPGTRLTVT.